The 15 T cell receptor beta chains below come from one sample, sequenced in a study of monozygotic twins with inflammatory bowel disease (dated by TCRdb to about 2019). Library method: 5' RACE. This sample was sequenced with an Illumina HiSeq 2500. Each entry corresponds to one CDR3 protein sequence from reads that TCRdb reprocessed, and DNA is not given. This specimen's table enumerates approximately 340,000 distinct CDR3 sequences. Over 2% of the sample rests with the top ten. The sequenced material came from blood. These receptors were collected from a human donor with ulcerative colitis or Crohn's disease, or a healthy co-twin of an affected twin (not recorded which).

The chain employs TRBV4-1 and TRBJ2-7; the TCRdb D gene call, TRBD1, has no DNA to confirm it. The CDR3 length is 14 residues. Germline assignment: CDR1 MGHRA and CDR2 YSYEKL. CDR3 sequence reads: CASSHVRGTYEQYF.

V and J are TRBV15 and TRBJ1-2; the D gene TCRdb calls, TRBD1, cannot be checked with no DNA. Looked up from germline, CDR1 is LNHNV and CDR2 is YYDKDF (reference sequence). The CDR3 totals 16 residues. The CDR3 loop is CATSKEKGGYNYGYTF.

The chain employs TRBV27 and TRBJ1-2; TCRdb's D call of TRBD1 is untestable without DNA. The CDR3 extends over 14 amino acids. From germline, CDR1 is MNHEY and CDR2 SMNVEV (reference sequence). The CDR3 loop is CASSSLGGGYGYTF.

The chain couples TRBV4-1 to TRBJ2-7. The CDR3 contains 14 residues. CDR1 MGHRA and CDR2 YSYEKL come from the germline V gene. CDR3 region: CASSPTRNGYEQYF.

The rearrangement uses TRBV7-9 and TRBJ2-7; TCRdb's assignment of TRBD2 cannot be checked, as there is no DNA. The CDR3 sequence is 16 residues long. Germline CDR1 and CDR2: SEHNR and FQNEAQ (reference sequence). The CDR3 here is CASSSGRAGIQDEQYF.

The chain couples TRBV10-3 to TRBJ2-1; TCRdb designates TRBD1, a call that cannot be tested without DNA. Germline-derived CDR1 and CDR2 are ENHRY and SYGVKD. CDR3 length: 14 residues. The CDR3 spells CAISGLGDRGQQFF.

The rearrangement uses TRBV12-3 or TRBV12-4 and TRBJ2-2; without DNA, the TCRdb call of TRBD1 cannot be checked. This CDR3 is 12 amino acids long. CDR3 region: CASSPQGGELFF.

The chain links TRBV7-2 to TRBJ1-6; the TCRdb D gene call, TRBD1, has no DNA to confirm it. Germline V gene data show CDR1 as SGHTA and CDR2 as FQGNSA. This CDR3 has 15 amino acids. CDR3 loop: CASSKNRIGDSPLHF.

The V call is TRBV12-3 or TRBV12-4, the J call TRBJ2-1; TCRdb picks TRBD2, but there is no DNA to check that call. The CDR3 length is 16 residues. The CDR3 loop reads CASSEAGGGLGGEQFF.

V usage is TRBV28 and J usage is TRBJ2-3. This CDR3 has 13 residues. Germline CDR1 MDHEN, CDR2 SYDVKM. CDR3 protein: CASRSYSTDTQYF.

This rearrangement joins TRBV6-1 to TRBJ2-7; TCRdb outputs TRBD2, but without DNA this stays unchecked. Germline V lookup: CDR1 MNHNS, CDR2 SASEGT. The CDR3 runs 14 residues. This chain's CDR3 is CASSSTTGAYEQYF.

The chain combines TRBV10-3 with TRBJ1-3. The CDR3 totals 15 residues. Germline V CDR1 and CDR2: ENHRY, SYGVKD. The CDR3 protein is CAISGVTNSGNTIYF.

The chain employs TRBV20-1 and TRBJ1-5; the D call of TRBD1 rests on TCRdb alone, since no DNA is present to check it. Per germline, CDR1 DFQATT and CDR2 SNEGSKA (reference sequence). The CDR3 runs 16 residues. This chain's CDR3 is CSARDSRTPSNQPQHF.

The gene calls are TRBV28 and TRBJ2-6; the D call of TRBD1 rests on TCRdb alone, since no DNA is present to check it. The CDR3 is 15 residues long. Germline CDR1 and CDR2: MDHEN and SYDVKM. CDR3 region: CASTDRGLGANVLTF.

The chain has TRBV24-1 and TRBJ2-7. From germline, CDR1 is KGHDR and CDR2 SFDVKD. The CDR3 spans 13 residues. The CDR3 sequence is CATSEIDSYEQYF.